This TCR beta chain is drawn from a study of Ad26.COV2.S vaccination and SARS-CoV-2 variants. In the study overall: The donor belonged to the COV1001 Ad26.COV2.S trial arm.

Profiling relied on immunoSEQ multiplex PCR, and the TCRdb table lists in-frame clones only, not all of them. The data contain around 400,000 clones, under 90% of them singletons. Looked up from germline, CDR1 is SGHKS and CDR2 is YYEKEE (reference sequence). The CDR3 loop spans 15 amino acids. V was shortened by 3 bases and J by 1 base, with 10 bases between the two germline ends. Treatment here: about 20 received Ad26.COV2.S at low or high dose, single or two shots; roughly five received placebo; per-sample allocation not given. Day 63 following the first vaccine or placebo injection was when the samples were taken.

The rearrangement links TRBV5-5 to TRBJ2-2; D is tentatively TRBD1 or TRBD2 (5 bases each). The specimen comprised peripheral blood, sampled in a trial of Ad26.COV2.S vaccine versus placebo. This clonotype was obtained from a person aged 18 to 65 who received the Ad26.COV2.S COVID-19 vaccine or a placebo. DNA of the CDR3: TGTGCCAGCAGCTACGGGACCGTGAACACCGGGGAGCTGTTTTTT. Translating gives CASSYGTVNTGELFF. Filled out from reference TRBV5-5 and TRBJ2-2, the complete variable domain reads DAGVTQSPTHLIKTRGQQVTLRCSPISGHKSVSWYQQVLGQGPQFIFQYYEKEERGRGNFPDRFSARQFPNYSSELNVNALLLGDSALYLCASSYGTVNTGELFFGEGSRLTVL.